These T cell receptor beta chains were read from a single sample in a study of CD8 T cells in ankylosing spondylitis. TCRdb re-called the 5' RACE reads with MiXCR, one entry per CDR3 protein. Here the sample spans just under 95,000 distinct CDR3 sequences, 8.8% being singletons. The sequenced sample consisted of blood, either unsorted or a sorted T cell fraction (not recorded which). The receptors were gathered from a male donor with ankylosing spondylitis or in good health (not recorded which). The CDR3 runs from the conserved cysteine through the conserved F or W. A D gene is named only where the DNA matches it firmly. Rows may omit the clone size; those that give it use once, few, many or a size class.

D gene: -
J gene: TRBJ1-2
clone size: many
V gene: TRBV12-3/TRBV12-4
CDR3 DNA: TGTGCCAGCAGCGGGGCGATCAACTATGGCTACACCTTC
CDR3 protein: CASSGAINYGYTF

D gene: -
J gene: TRBJ2-1
clone size: many
V gene: TRBV28
CDR3 DNA: TGTGCCAGCAGTCCCTACGGGGCAGGGACCTACAATGAGCAGTTCTTC
CDR3 protein: CASSPYGAGTYNEQFF

D gene: -
J gene: TRBJ1-2
clone size: -
V gene: TRBV12-3/TRBV12-4
CDR3 DNA: TGTGCCAGCAGTTTGGGGCAGCAATATGGCTACACCTTC
CDR3 protein: CASSLGQQYGYTF

D gene: -
J gene: TRBJ2-2
clone size: many
V gene: TRBV5-1
CDR3 DNA: TGCGCCAGCAGCTCCGGGTCCTGGGGCGGGGAGCTGTTTTTT
CDR3 protein: CASSSGSWGGELFF

D gene: -
J gene: TRBJ2-7
clone size: many
V gene: TRBV7-2
CDR3 DNA: TGTGCCAGCAGCGCCCAGGGGCAGTACTCCTACGAGCAGTACTTC
CDR3 protein: CASSAQGQYSYEQYF

D gene: -
J gene: TRBJ2-3
clone size: many
V gene: TRBV27
CDR3 DNA: TGTGCCAGCAGCCTCCTCCCGGGGGCAGGAGATACGCAGTATTTT
CDR3 protein: CASSLLPGAGDTQYF

D gene: -
J gene: TRBJ2-1
clone size: many
V gene: TRBV9
CDR3 DNA: TGTGCCAGCAGCTCCCCGGGGGGCCTCAATGAGCAGTTCTTC
CDR3 protein: CASSSPGGLNEQFF

D gene: -
J gene: TRBJ2-1
clone size: many
V gene: TRBV7-3
CDR3 DNA: TGTGCCAGCAGGTCGACAGGAAGCTCCTACAATGAGCAGTTCTTC
CDR3 protein: CASRSTGSSYNEQFF

D gene: TRBD2
J gene: TRBJ2-1
clone size: many
V gene: TRBV27
CDR3 DNA: TGTGCCTCCTCCGCCGGGACTAGCGGGGGTAATGAGCAGTTCTTC
CDR3 protein: CASSAGTSGGNEQFF

D gene: -
J gene: TRBJ2-1
clone size: -
V gene: TRBV6-5
CDR3 DNA: TGTGCCAGCAGTCACCATGGGACCTCGAAGGGGGTCAATGAGCAGTTCTTC
CDR3 protein: CASSHHGTSKGVNEQFF

D gene: TRBD2
J gene: TRBJ2-2
clone size: many
V gene: TRBV6-2/TRBV6-3
CDR3 DNA: TGTGCCAGCACATCCCAGCGGGGCAGCACGAACACCGGGGAGCTGTTTTTT
CDR3 protein: CASTSQRGSTNTGELFF

D gene: TRBD2
J gene: TRBJ2-2
clone size: few
V gene: TRBV11-2
CDR3 DNA: TGTGCCAGCAGCTTAGGCGGGGGGCCCGTCGGGGAGCTGTTTTTT
CDR3 protein: CASSLGGGPVGELFF

D gene: TRBD1
J gene: TRBJ2-1
clone size: many
V gene: TRBV12-3/TRBV12-4
CDR3 DNA: TGTGCCAGCAGTTTGGGGACAGCCTCCTACAATGAGCAGTTCTTC
CDR3 protein: CASSLGTASYNEQFF

D gene: -
J gene: TRBJ1-1
clone size: many
V gene: TRBV18
CDR3 DNA: TGTGCCAGCTCACCCGGGGACGGCGAAGCTTTCTTT
CDR3 protein: CASSPGDGEAFF

D gene: -
J gene: TRBJ1-4
clone size: many
V gene: TRBV5-1
CDR3 DNA: TGCGCCAGCAGCCACGGTCCATCAACTAATGAAAAACTGTTTTTT
CDR3 protein: CASSHGPSTNEKLFF

D gene: TRBD1
J gene: TRBJ2-2
clone size: many
V gene: TRBV11-2
CDR3 DNA: TGTGCCAGCAGCATCACAGGGGCGAACACCGGGGAGCTGTTTTTT
CDR3 protein: CASSITGANTGELFF

D gene: -
J gene: TRBJ1-6
clone size: many
V gene: TRBV13
CDR3 DNA: TGTGCCAGCAGACGAGGGACCGAATCTCAGGCCCTCCACTTT
CDR3 protein: CASRRGTESQALHF

D gene: -
J gene: TRBJ2-4
clone size: many
V gene: TRBV5-4
CDR3 DNA: TGTGCCAGCAGCTTAGGAGAGGGCCGCGACATTCAGTACTTC
CDR3 protein: CASSLGEGRDIQYF

D gene: -
J gene: TRBJ2-1
clone size: many
V gene: TRBV12-3/TRBV12-4
CDR3 DNA: TGTGCCAGCAGTTTGGTTTTAGTCAATGAGCAGTTCTTC
CDR3 protein: CASSLVLVNEQFF

D gene: -
J gene: TRBJ2-3
clone size: many
V gene: TRBV20-1
CDR3 DNA: TGCAGTGTCCCCGGGGAAGTTACGCAGTATTTT
CDR3 protein: CSVPGEVTQYF

D gene: TRBD2
J gene: TRBJ2-1
clone size: many
V gene: TRBV20-1
CDR3 DNA: TGCAGTGCTAGAGATCGGGGGGGCGTGTTCTTC
CDR3 protein: CSARDRGGVFF

D gene: -
J gene: TRBJ2-3
clone size: many
V gene: TRBV7-9
CDR3 DNA: TGTGCCAGCAGCCCTACCTCCATCCCAGATACGCAGTATTTT
CDR3 protein: CASSPTSIPDTQYF

D gene: TRBD1
J gene: TRBJ2-2
clone size: many
V gene: TRBV3-1
CDR3 DNA: TGTGCCAGCAGCCGGGGCCAGGGGGTTGCGAACACCGGGGAGCTGTTTTTT
CDR3 protein: CASSRGQGVANTGELFF

D gene: -
J gene: TRBJ2-5
clone size: many
V gene: TRBV3-1
CDR3 DNA: TGTGCCAGCAGCCACTTCCAGCCGGGACAAGAGACCCAGTACTTC
CDR3 protein: CASSHFQPGQETQYF

D gene: TRBD1
J gene: TRBJ1-2
clone size: many
V gene: TRBV6-5
CDR3 DNA: TGTGCCAGCAGTCTATCGACAGGGGGCGGCTATGGCTACACCTTC
CDR3 protein: CASSLSTGGGYGYTF

D gene: -
J gene: TRBJ1-4
clone size: many
V gene: TRBV11-2
CDR3 DNA: TGTGCCAGCAGCTTAGTTGGAACGGCGAACGAAAAACTGTTTTTT
CDR3 protein: CASSLVGTANEKLFF

D gene: TRBD1
J gene: TRBJ2-7
clone size: many
V gene: TRBV28
CDR3 DNA: TGTGCCAGCAGTTTATTGACAGGGCCCTACGAGCAGTACTTC
CDR3 protein: CASSLLTGPYEQYF

D gene: -
J gene: TRBJ1-5
clone size: -
V gene: TRBV6-1
CDR3 DNA: TGTGCCAGCAGTGACCCTAGGTCGTCTTATAATCAGCCCCAGCATTTT
CDR3 protein: CASSDPRSSYNQPQHF

D gene: -
J gene: TRBJ2-3
clone size: many
V gene: TRBV28
CDR3 DNA: TGTGCCAGCAGCCCTGGGCTGATCAGTGAGGATTTT
CDR3 protein: CASSPGLISEDF

D gene: TRBD2
J gene: TRBJ2-5
clone size: few
V gene: TRBV4-2
CDR3 DNA: TGTGCCAGCAGCCCGCGGACTAGCGGGGGGGCCGGGGAGACCCAGTACTTC
CDR3 protein: CASSPRTSGGAGETQYF

D gene: -
J gene: TRBJ1-1
clone size: many
V gene: TRBV7-8
CDR3 DNA: TGTGCCAGCAGCTTGAACACTGAAGCTTTCTTT
CDR3 protein: CASSLNTEAFF

D gene: -
J gene: TRBJ2-2
clone size: many
V gene: TRBV6-1
CDR3 DNA: TGTGCCAGCAGCTTCGGGTCGAACACCGGGGAGCTGTTTTTT
CDR3 protein: CASSFGSNTGELFF

D gene: -
J gene: TRBJ2-2
clone size: many
V gene: TRBV29-1
CDR3 DNA: TGCAGCGTTAGTTTGGGGGTGGAAGGCGGGGAGCTGTTTTTT
CDR3 protein: CSVSLGVEGGELFF

D gene: -
J gene: TRBJ1-6
clone size: many
V gene: TRBV14
CDR3 DNA: TGTGCCAGCAGCCAAGAGTTTCCGAATTCACCCCTCCACTTT
CDR3 protein: CASSQEFPNSPLHF

D gene: -
J gene: TRBJ2-3
clone size: many
V gene: TRBV7-5
CDR3 DNA: -
CDR3 protein: CISVPEAVLASQEDTQYF

D gene: -
J gene: TRBJ1-1
clone size: many
V gene: TRBV7-8
CDR3 DNA: TGTGCCAGCAGCCCCGAGAACACTGAAGCTTTCTTT
CDR3 protein: CASSPENTEAFF

D gene: -
J gene: TRBJ2-1
clone size: once
V gene: TRBV7-9
CDR3 DNA: TGTGCCAGCAGCTTTAGGGTGGGCCCGAACAATGAGCAGTTCTTC
CDR3 protein: CASSFRVGPNNEQFF

D gene: TRBD2
J gene: TRBJ2-5
clone size: -
V gene: TRBV7-2
CDR3 DNA: TGTGCCAGCAGCTCCCGACTAGCGGGGGTGCGGGAGACCCAGTACTTC
CDR3 protein: CASSSRLAGVRETQYF

D gene: -
J gene: TRBJ2-5
clone size: many
V gene: TRBV23-1
CDR3 DNA: TGCGCCAGCAGTCAATCGAGAAGGGGTGTAAGGGAGACCCAGTACTTC
CDR3 protein: CASSQSRRGVRETQYF

D gene: -
J gene: TRBJ2-7
clone size: many
V gene: TRBV12-3/TRBV12-4
CDR3 DNA: TGTGCCAGCACCCGGACACAATTCTACGAGCAGTACTTC
CDR3 protein: CASTRTQFYEQYF

D gene: TRBD1
J gene: TRBJ1-1
clone size: many
V gene: TRBV3-1
CDR3 DNA: TGTGCCAGCAGCCAAGTGGGACAGGAAGCTTTCTTT
CDR3 protein: CASSQVGQEAFF

D gene: -
J gene: TRBJ1-3
clone size: -
V gene: TRBV18
CDR3 DNA: TGTGCCAGCTCACCACGTAGCCGACCCCAGGAGGTTGGTGGAAACACCATATATTTT
CDR3 protein: CASSPRSRPQEVGGNTIYF

D gene: -
J gene: TRBJ2-7
clone size: -
V gene: TRBV7-9
CDR3 DNA: TGTGCCAGCAGCTCTATTGATTACGAGCAGTACTTC
CDR3 protein: CASSSIDYEQYF

D gene: TRBD2
J gene: TRBJ2-3
clone size: few
V gene: TRBV11-2
CDR3 DNA: TGTGCCAGCAGCTACGGCCTAGCGGGGGGGCCGATCACAGATACGCAGTATTTT
CDR3 protein: CASSYGLAGGPITDTQYF

D gene: -
J gene: TRBJ2-3
clone size: many
V gene: TRBV5-1
CDR3 DNA: TGCGCCAGCAGCTTGGCGGCAGCTAGCACAGATACGCAGTATTTT
CDR3 protein: CASSLAAASTDTQYF

D gene: -
J gene: TRBJ1-1
clone size: -
V gene: TRBV28
CDR3 DNA: TGTGCCAGCAGTTTGGTCAGGAGGGACACTGAAGCTTTCTTT
CDR3 protein: CASSLVRRDTEAFF

D gene: TRBD1
J gene: TRBJ1-1
clone size: many
V gene: TRBV28
CDR3 DNA: TGTGCCAGCAGTTACCTCCCGGGACAGGGGGTTGAAGCTTTCTTT
CDR3 protein: CASSYLPGQGVEAFF

D gene: -
J gene: TRBJ1-1
clone size: many
V gene: TRBV28
CDR3 DNA: TGTGCCAGCAGAGAAGAGGTGATCACTGAAGCTTTCTTT
CDR3 protein: CASREEVITEAFF

D gene: -
J gene: TRBJ2-2
clone size: many
V gene: TRBV6-1
CDR3 DNA: TGTGCCAGCACCCTGGGGGGGGGCTCCACCGGGGAGCTGTTTTTT
CDR3 protein: CASTLGGGSTGELFF

D gene: -
J gene: TRBJ2-5
clone size: many
V gene: TRBV24-1
CDR3 DNA: TGTGCCACCAGTGGTACCTCGGGGCAGCAAGAGACCCAGTACTTC
CDR3 protein: CATSGTSGQQETQYF

D gene: -
J gene: TRBJ1-1
clone size: many
V gene: TRBV7-8
CDR3 DNA: TGTGCCAGCAGCCCCCGATGGGGGGGCGCGACTGAAGCTTTCTTT
CDR3 protein: CASSPRWGGATEAFF

D gene: -
J gene: TRBJ2-2
clone size: many
V gene: TRBV28
CDR3 DNA: TGTGCCAGCAGTTCTCCAAGGAAGAAGAACACCGGGGAGCTGTTTTTT
CDR3 protein: CASSSPRKKNTGELFF

D gene: -
J gene: TRBJ2-3
clone size: many
V gene: TRBV6-6
CDR3 DNA: TGTGCGAGCGCATTAAGCACAGATACGCAGTATTTT
CDR3 protein: CASALSTDTQYF

D gene: -
J gene: TRBJ2-3
clone size: many
V gene: TRBV7-8
CDR3 DNA: TGTGCCAGCAGCTCCTCGCCTTACACAGATACGCAGTATTTT
CDR3 protein: CASSSSPYTDTQYF

D gene: TRBD1
J gene: TRBJ1-3
clone size: many
V gene: TRBV29-1
CDR3 DNA: TGCAGCGCGGCCTCGACAGGGGACTCTGGAAACACCATATATTTT
CDR3 protein: CSAASTGDSGNTIYF

D gene: -
J gene: TRBJ1-6
clone size: few
V gene: TRBV19
CDR3 DNA: TGTGCCAGTACCTCGAGATCCGGACAGTCAGGTTCACCCCTCCACTTT
CDR3 protein: CASTSRSGQSGSPLHF

D gene: -
J gene: TRBJ1-1
clone size: many
V gene: TRBV5-5
CDR3 DNA: TGTGCCAGCAGCGAGTTTCGGGAAATGAACACTGAAGCTTTCTTT
CDR3 protein: CASSEFREMNTEAFF

D gene: -
J gene: TRBJ1-4
clone size: -
V gene: TRBV4-2
CDR3 DNA: TGTGCCAGCAGCCAAGCCCTCAAGGCGTTGGGTGAAAAACTGTTTTTT
CDR3 protein: CASSQALKALGEKLFF

D gene: TRBD1
J gene: TRBJ1-2
clone size: many
V gene: TRBV6-5
CDR3 DNA: TGTGCCAGCAGTTTTAACCGGGACAGGGGCTATGGCTACACCTTC
CDR3 protein: CASSFNRDRGYGYTF

D gene: -
J gene: TRBJ2-3
clone size: many
V gene: TRBV14
CDR3 DNA: TGTGCCAGCAGCCACCCAGGAGATACGCAGTATTTT
CDR3 protein: CASSHPGDTQYF